This is a list of T cell receptor beta chains from one sample in a study of blood T cells in healthy people across ages. TCRdb independently ran MiXCR on the 5' RACE reads; one entry per CDR3 protein. The sample shows about 900,000 distinct CDR3 sequences, around 48% of them seen only once. Sequencing used blood. The receptors shown here come from a man aged 30 to 39 in good health. Each CDR3 is given with its conserved first and last residue. A D gene is named only where the DNA matches it firmly. Where a row states a size, it is once, few, many or the class of an expanded clone; other rows omit it.

V,size,D,J,CDR3,DNA
TRBV24-1,NA,NA,TRBJ2-3,CATSDRAPDTQYF,TGTGCCACCAGTGACCGTGCACCGGATACGCAGTATTTT
TRBV20-1,few,TRBD2,TRBJ2-1,CSARDGGYRGGAYNEQFF,TGCAGTGCTAGAGATGGCGGTTATCGGGGGGGGGCTTACAATGAGCAGTTCTTC
TRBV5-1,NA,TRBD2,TRBJ2-1,CASLKSGGADKQFF,TGCGCCAGCCTCAAAAGCGGGGGGGCGGATAAGCAGTTCTTC
TRBV6-2/TRBV6-3,NA,NA,TRBJ2-3,CASSQIPDTQYF,TGTGCCAGCAGTCAGATCCCAGATACGCAGTATTTT
TRBV7-9,NA,NA,TRBJ2-4,CASEASRAKNIQYF,TGTGCCAGTGAGGCATCCCGGGCCAAAAACATTCAGTACTTC
TRBV11-2,NA,NA,TRBJ2-4,CASSLERGVSERYF,TGTGCCAGCAGCTTAGAAAGAGGGGTCAGCGAGCGGTACTTC
TRBV6-2/TRBV6-3,NA,NA,TRBJ2-1,CASKPIHFRAKAYNEQFF,TGTGCCAGCAAACCTATCCACTTCAGGGCGAAAGCCTACAATGAGCAGTTCTTC
TRBV29-1,NA,NA,TRBJ2-7,CSVEERGAIYEQYF,TGCAGCGTTGAAGAACGGGGGGCCATCTACGAGCAGTACTTC
TRBV4-2,few,TRBD1,TRBJ2-2,CASSQGHRDRGSAGELFF,TGTGCCAGCAGCCAAGGACACCGGGACAGGGGATCCGCCGGGGAGCTGTTTTTT
TRBV5-6,few,NA,TRBJ1-5,CASTLRGYSNQPQHF,TGTGCCAGCACCTTGAGGGGGTATAGCAATCAGCCCCAGCATTTT
TRBV4-2,few,NA,TRBJ1-6,CASSQEVALNSPLHF,TGTGCCAGCAGCCAAGAGGTAGCGCTAAATTCACCCCTCCACTTT
TRBV6-5,NA,TRBD1,TRBJ1-6,CASTKRQGNSPLHF,TGTGCCAGCACTAAAAGACAGGGTAATTCACCCCTCCACTTT
TRBV9,few,NA,TRBJ2-7,CASSALLTSYEQYF,TGTGCCAGCAGCGCCCTCCTAACTAGCTACGAGCAGTACTTC
TRBV5-4,NA,TRBD2,TRBJ2-5,CASSGLGSGGAMETQYF,TGTGCCAGCAGCGGTTTAGGTAGCGGGGGGGCCATGGAGACCCAGTACTTC
TRBV29-1,NA,NA,TRBJ2-6,CSDTSGHRSGANVLTF,TGCAGCGACACGTCGGGACATCGCTCTGGGGCCAACGTCCTGACTTTC
TRBV7-2,NA,NA,TRBJ2-1,CASSLDLGDEQFF,TGTGCCAGCAGCTTGGACCTCGGGGATGAGCAGTTCTTC
TRBV7-9,many,NA,TRBJ2-3,CASSLLQGSTDTQYF,TGTGCCAGCAGCTTATTGCAGGGGTCCACAGATACGCAGTATTTT
TRBV15,few,NA,TRBJ1-5,CATLGPDSNQPQHF,TGTGCCACCTTAGGCCCAGATAGCAATCAGCCCCAGCATTTT
TRBV7-9,NA,NA,TRBJ2-3,CASLRPGGTTDTQYF,TGTGCCAGCCTCCGTCCGGGGGGCACCACAGATACGCAGTATTTT
TRBV7-2,few,NA,TRBJ2-2,CASSLDRLNTGELFF,TGTGCCAGCAGCTTAGACCGTCTTAACACCGGGGAGCTGTTTTTT
TRBV9,NA,NA,TRBJ1-1,CASSVAGTNTEAFF,TGTGCCAGCAGCGTAGCGGGTACTAACACTGAAGCTTTCTTT
TRBV21-1,once,NA,TRBJ2-5,CASSKTPGSSSRETQYF,TGTGCCAGCAGCAAAACCCCCGGCAGTTCGTCTCGGGAGACCCAGTACTTC
TRBV18,NA,NA,TRBJ2-3,CASSLRLVASDTQYF,TGTGCCAGCTCACTGAGACTAGTTGCGTCAGATACGCAGTATTTT
TRBV27,NA,TRBD1,TRBJ1-2,CASSLDYEGAQLRGYTF,TGTGCCAGCAGTCTCGATTACGAGGGGGCTCAGCTCCGAGGCTACACCTTC
TRBV11-3,few,NA,TRBJ2-4,CASSSGQHIQYF,TGTGCCAGCAGCTCCGGACAGCACATTCAGTACTTC
TRBV7-2,many,NA,TRBJ2-3,CASSTYTDTQYF,TGTGCCAGCTCAACATACACAGATACGCAGTATTTT
TRBV5-1,NA,TRBD2,TRBJ2-3,CASSTLAAKSTDTQYF,TGCGCCAGCAGCACACTAGCGGCTAAGAGCACAGATACGCAGTATTTT
TRBV5-1,few,NA,TRBJ2-3,CASSLVPDFTDTQYF,TGCGCCAGCAGCTTGGTTCCAGACTTCACAGATACGCAGTATTTT
TRBV6-1,NA,TRBD1,TRBJ1-6,CASSRRKDRFGNSPLHF,TGTGCCAGCAGCCGTAGAAAGGACAGGTTTGGTAATTCACCCCTCCACTTT
TRBV24-1,NA,NA,TRBJ2-3,CATSDFRGTDTQYF,TGTGCCACCAGTGATTTCCGGGGCACAGATACGCAGTATTTT
TRBV25-1,NA,TRBD1,TRBJ2-7,CASSVSRQGARHEQYF,TGTGCCAGCAGTGTATCAAGACAGGGGGCGCGCCACGAGCAGTACTTC
TRBV27,many,NA,TRBJ2-7,CASSLRGLASYEQYF,TGTGCCAGCAGTTTAAGGGGGCTAGCGTCATACGAGCAGTACTTC
TRBV7-2,NA,NA,TRBJ2-1,CASNLGSSYNEQFF,TGTGCCAGCAATTTGGGGAGCTCCTACAATGAGCAGTTCTTC
TRBV28,few,NA,TRBJ1-2,CASTVTNYGYTF,TGTGCCAGTACAGTTACTAACTATGGCTACACCTTC
TRBV7-9,NA,NA,TRBJ1-4,CASSPDGATNEKLFF,TGTGCCAGCAGCCCCGACGGGGCAACTAATGAAAAACTGTTTTTT
TRBV7-6,NA,NA,TRBJ1-6,CASSPGMVNSPLHF,TGTGCCAGCAGCCCAGGGATGGTTAATTCACCCCTCCACTTT
TRBV20-1,NA,NA,TRBJ2-5,CSARDGYVQYF,TGCAGTGCTAGAGACGGCTACGTGCAGTACTTC
TRBV4-2,few,NA,TRBJ1-2,CASSQRYGYTF,TGTGCCAGCAGCCAACGGTACGGCTACACCTTC
TRBV29-1,NA,NA,TRBJ2-3,CSVSGTQRNTQYF,TGCAGCGTGTCCGGGACGCAGAGAAATACGCAGTATTTT
TRBV6-1,few,TRBD1,TRBJ1-2,CASRPPDRGQYGYTF,TGTGCCAGCAGACCACCGGACAGGGGGCAATATGGCTACACCTTC
TRBV12-3/TRBV12-4,few,TRBD1,TRBJ1-2,CASSSDRVKSYGYTF,TGTGCCAGCAGTTCTGACAGGGTAAAGAGCTATGGCTACACCTTC
TRBV10-3,once,TRBD2,TRBJ2-1,CAIGGAGAGERNEQFF,TGTGCCATCGGGGGAGCCGGGGCGGGAGAAAGGAATGAGCAGTTCTTC
TRBV6-1,NA,NA,TRBJ1-1,CASKAGTEAFF,TGTGCCAGCAAGGCGGGCACTGAAGCTTTCTTT
TRBV20-1,NA,TRBD2,TRBJ2-1,CSAESRSGEVGEQFF,TGCAGTGCTGAATCCCGTAGCGGGGAAGTAGGTGAGCAGTTCTTC
TRBV12-3/TRBV12-4,few,TRBD1,TRBJ1-2,CASSRQGAGNYGYTF,TGTGCCAGCAGTCGACAGGGGGCGGGTAACTATGGCTACACCTTC
TRBV29-1,few,NA,TRBJ1-2,CSVELGSYGYTF,TGCAGCGTTGAATTGGGCAGCTATGGCTACACCTTC
TRBV28,NA,NA,TRBJ2-7,CASSHDVWGAKSYEQYF,TGTGCCAGCAGTCACGACGTTTGGGGGGCGAAGAGTTACGAGCAGTACTTC
TRBV20-1,few,TRBD1,TRBJ2-1,CSAREGDSDYNEQFF,TGCAGTGCTAGAGAGGGGGACAGCGATTACAATGAGCAGTTCTTC
TRBV10-3,NA,NA,TRBJ1-1,CAITKTVNTEAFF,TGTGCCATCACTAAAACAGTGAACACTGAAGCTTTCTTT
TRBV3-1,NA,NA,TRBJ2-7,CASSPETYEQYF,TGTGCCAGCAGCCCAGAGACCTACGAGCAGTACTTC
TRBV29-1,few,NA,TRBJ1-2,CSVEDLSPGTSSDYGYTF,TGCAGCGTTGAAGATCTTAGCCCGGGGACGTCGTCTGACTATGGCTACACCTTC
TRBV12-3/TRBV12-4,once,NA,TRBJ2-5,CASSFLSGLQETQYF,TGTGCCAGCAGTTTTTTGTCAGGGCTGCAAGAGACCCAGTACTTC
TRBV7-2,few,TRBD1,TRBJ2-1,CASSFRTGRNEQFF,TGTGCCAGCAGCTTCCGGACAGGAAGGAATGAGCAGTTCTTC
TRBV28,NA,TRBD1,TRBJ1-5,CASNTDRALNQPQHF,TGTGCCAGCAATACTGACAGGGCTTTAAATCAGCCCCAGCATTTT
TRBV4-3,NA,NA,TRBJ2-4,CASSRQTGTSAGIQYF,TGCGCCAGCAGCCGCCAAACCGGGACTTCGGCTGGCATTCAGTACTTC